Listed here are 6 T cell receptor beta chains from one sample, sequenced in a study of control samples from healthy donors and cancer patients. TCRdb's table, derived via immunoSEQ multiplex PCR, lists solely in-frame clones and lacks some. This sample has approximately 94,000 clones, with approximately 84% found just once. Specimen: PBMCs. The receptor source for this set is a man in his 70s with lung cancer.

The V call is TRBV9, the J call TRBJ2-7, with D tentatively TRBD2 (7 bases). The V end was cut by 4 bases, the J end by 6 bases, with 17 bases between. Germline V gene sequence: CDR1 SGDLS, CDR2 YYNGEE. This CDR3 has 14 residues. CDR3 sequence (DNA): TGTGCCAGCAGCCCGAGGGGGGGTCGGGTCGAGCAGTACTTC. Translated, it gives CASSPRGGRVEQYF.

The rearrangement uses TRBV4-2 and TRBJ1-1; the D is unclear. Trimming shortened V by 1 base and J by 1 base, and 10 bases separated the two germline ends. The germline CDR1 and CDR2 sequences are LGHNA and YNFKEQ. This CDR3 has 15 residues. The CDR3 sequence: CASSQGPGGNTEAFF. The CDR3 DNA reads TGTGCCAGCAGCCAAGGGCCGGGCGGGAACACTGAAGCTTTCTTT.

The genes are TRBV6-4 and TRBJ2-1; 14 nucleotides line up with TRBD2. Germline V gives CDR1 MRHNA, CDR2 SNTAGT. The V segment lost 3 bases and the J segment 10 bases; nucleotides outside the gene matches: 11. This CDR3 spans 17 amino acids. CDR3 DNA sequence: TGTGCCAGCAGTGATTGGACAGGGACTAGCGGGGGCACAGAGCAGTTCTTC. Translation gives CASSDWTGTSGGTEQFF.

The gene calls are TRBV6-2 or TRBV6-3 and TRBJ1-5; no firm D call. The CDR3 spans 15 residues. V was shortened by 2 bases and J by 1 base, with 9 bases between the two germline ends. Per the germline V gene, CDR1 is MNHEY and CDR2 is SVGEGT. This CDR3 reads CASSYRVISNQPQHF. The CDR3 DNA follows: TGTGCCAGCAGTTACAGAGTGATAAGCAATCAGCCCCAGCATTTT.

In this sample, this clone turned up once. The chain employs TRBV29-1 and TRBJ2-7; 7 positions match TRBD2. CDR3 size: 15 residues. J was trimmed by 0 bases and V by 0 bases; bases with no gene match: 5. Germline V gene sequence: CDR1 SQVTM, CDR2 ANQGSEA. The CDR3 here is CSVEDPAGSSYEQYF. In DNA form, the CDR3 reads TGCAGCGTTGAAGACCCAGCGGGGTCCTCCTACGAGCAGTACTTC.

The rearrangement links TRBV28 to TRBJ1-5; 9 bases are a match to TRBD1. Trimming took 7 bases from V and 4 from J; bases not matched to a gene: 8. Looked up from germline, CDR1 is MDHEN and CDR2 is SYDVKM. CDR3 size: 15 residues. CDR3 loop: CASIFTGGRNQPQHF. As DNA, the CDR3 is TGTGCCAGCATTTTTACAGGGGGCAGAAATCAGCCCCAGCATTTT.